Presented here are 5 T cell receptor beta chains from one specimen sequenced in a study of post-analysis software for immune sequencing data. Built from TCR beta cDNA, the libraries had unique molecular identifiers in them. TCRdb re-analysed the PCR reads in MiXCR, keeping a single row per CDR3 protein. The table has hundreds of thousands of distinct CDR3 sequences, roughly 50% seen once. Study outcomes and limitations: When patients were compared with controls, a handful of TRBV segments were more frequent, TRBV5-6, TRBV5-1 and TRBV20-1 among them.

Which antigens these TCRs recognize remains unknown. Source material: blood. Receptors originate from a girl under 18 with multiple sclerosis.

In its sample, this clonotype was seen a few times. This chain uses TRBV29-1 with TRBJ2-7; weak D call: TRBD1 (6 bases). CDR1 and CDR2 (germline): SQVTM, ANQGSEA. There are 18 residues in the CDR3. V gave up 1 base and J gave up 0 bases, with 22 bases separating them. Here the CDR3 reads CSVEVWTTGLPSSYEQYF. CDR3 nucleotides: TGCAGCGTTGAAGTCTGGACGACAGGCTTACCTAGCTCCTACGAGCAGTACTTC.

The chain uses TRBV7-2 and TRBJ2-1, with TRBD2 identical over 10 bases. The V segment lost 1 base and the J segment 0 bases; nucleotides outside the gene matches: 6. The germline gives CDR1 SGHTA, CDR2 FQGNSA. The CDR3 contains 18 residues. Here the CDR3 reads CASSLVPSGGSSYNEQFF. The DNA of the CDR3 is TGTGCCAGCAGCTTAGTTCCTAGCGGGGGTAGCTCCTACAATGAGCAGTTCTTC.

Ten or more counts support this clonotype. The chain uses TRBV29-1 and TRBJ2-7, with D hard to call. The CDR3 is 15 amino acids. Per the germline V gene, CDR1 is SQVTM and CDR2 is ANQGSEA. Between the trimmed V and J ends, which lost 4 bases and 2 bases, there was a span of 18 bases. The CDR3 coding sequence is TGCAGCGTTGTAGGTCTTCGTCCCAGAGCCTACGAGCAGTACTTC. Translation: CSVVGLRPRAYEQYF.

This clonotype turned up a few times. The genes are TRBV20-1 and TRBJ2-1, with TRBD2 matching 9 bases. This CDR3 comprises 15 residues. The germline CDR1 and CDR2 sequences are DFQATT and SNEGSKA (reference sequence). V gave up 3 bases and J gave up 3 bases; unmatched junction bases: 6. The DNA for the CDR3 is TGCAGTGCTAGCGGTGCGGGGGGGCGCTACAATGAGCAGTTCTTC. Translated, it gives CSASGAGGRYNEQFF.

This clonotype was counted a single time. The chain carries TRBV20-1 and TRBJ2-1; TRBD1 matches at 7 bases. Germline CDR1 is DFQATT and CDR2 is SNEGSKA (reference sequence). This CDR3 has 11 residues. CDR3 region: CSHRGDNEQFF. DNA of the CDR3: TGCAGCCACAGGGGAGACAATGAGCAGTTCTTC.